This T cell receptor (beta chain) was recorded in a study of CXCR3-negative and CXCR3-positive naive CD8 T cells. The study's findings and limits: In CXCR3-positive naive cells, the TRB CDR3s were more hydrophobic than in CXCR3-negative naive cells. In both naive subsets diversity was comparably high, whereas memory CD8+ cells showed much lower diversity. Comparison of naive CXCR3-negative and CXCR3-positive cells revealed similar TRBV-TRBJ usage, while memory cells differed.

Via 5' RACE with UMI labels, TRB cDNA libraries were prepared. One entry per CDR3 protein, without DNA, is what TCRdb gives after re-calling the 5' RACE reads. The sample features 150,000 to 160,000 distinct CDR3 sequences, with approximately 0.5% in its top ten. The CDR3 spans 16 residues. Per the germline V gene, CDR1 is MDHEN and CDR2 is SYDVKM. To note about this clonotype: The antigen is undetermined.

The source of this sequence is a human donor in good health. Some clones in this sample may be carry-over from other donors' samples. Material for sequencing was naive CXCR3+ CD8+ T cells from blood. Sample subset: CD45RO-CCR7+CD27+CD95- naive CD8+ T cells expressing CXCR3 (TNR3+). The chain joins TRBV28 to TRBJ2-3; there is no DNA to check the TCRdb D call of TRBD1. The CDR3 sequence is CASSFPQGEGTDTQYF. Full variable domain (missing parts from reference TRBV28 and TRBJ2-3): DVKVTQSSRYLVKRTGEKVFLECVQDMDHENMFWYRQDPGLGLRLIYFSYDVKMKEKGDIPEGYSVSREKKERFSLILESASTNQTSMYLCASSFPQGEGTDTQYFGPGTRLTVL.